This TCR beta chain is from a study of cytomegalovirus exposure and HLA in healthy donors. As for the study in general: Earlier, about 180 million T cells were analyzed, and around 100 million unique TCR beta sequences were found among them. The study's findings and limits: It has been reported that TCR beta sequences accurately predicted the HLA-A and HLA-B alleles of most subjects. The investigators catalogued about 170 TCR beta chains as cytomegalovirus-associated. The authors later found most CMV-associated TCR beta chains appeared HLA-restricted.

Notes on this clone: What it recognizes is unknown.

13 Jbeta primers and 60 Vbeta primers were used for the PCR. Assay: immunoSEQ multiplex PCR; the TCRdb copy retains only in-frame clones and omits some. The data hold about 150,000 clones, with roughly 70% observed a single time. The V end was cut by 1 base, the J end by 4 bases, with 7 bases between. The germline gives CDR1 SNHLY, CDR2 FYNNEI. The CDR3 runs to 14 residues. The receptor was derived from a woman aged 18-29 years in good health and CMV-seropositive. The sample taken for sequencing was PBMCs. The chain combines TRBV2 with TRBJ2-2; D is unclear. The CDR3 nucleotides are TGTGCCAGCAGTGAAGTTGGGCCCACCGGGGAGCTGTTTTTT. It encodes CASSEVGPTGELFF.